This T cell receptor (beta chain) was recorded in a study of lymphopenia after photon versus proton radiotherapy. Whole-study results and caveats: Authors raise, but do not show, better survival with proton therapy. Proton therapy kept repertoires fairly stable, unlike photons, which gained effector/memory cells.

A word on this clone: As yet, its antigen is unknown.

The CDR3 has 14 amino acids. J lost 2 bases, V lost 1 base, and 0 bases had no gene match. Germline CDR1 reads SGDLS; CDR2 reads YYNGEE. Repertoires were generated with immunoSEQ multiplex PCR, while TCRdb's copy carries only in-frame clones and drops some. The data contain about 17,000 clones, about 92% of them singletons. The clonotype originates from a woman aged 40 to 55 with cholangiocarcinoma. Material: peripheral blood, obtained from a patient treated with photon-based radiotherapy. The chain uses TRBV9 and TRBJ1-5; 7 bases agree with TRBD1. CDR3 sequence: CASSVTGGNQPQHF. The CDR3 region has the DNA TGTGCCAGCAGCGTAACAGGGGGCAATCAGCCCCAGCATTTT.